The 20 T cell receptor beta chains given below trace back to one sample, sequenced in a study of T-cell reconstitution after alpha-beta-depleted transplantation in children. This sample's TCRbeta library carried unique molecular identifier barcodes. TCRdb called the PCR reads again in MiXCR, with one record for every CDR3 protein. This table holds some 290,000 distinct CDR3 sequences, 23% found once. The sample in question was PBMCs, mostly from graft donor cells, obtained 180 days after TCRalphabeta/CD19-depleted stem cell transplant. Receptor source: a male patient between 10 and 17 years old who had a stem cell transplant for acute lymphoblastic leukemia, so the T cells may come from the graft donor.

The chain combines TRBV12-3 or TRBV12-4 with TRBJ1-1; TRBD1 matches 11 bases. After removal of 8 bases from V and 5 bases from J, the junction contained 7 bases not matched to a gene. The CDR3 has 14 amino acids. The CDR3 here is CASRPGQGGTEAFF. The CDR3 DNA reads as TGTGCCAGCCGTCCGGGACAGGGGGGGACTGAAGCTTTCTTT.

The table lists this clonotype with a few counts. This chain's CDR3 is CATLEGYEQYF. CDR3 DNA sequence: TGTGCCACCTTAGAAGGCTACGAGCAGTACTTC. The chain joins TRBV6-5 to TRBJ2-7, with D hard to call. Trimming took 10 bases from V and 3 from J, leaving 10 bases between them. This CDR3 has 11 amino acids. Germline lookup yields CDR1 MNHEY and CDR2 SVGAGI.

The V gene is TRBV7-3, the J gene TRBJ2-5; TRBD2 aligns across 8 bases. The CDR3 is 15 residues long. The V gene's germline CDR1 is SGHTA and CDR2 FQGTGA. With 5 bases clipped from V and 5 bases from J, the junction kept 10 bases outside the gene matches. CDR3: CASSTTGLAGETQYF. In DNA, the CDR3 is TGTGCCAGCAGCACAACCGGACTAGCCGGTGAGACCCAGTACTTC. The full variable domain, its missing parts supplied by reference TRBV7-3 and TRBJ2-5, is GAGVSQTPSNKVTEKGKYVELRCDPISGHTALYWYRQSLGQGPEFLIYFQGTGAADDSGLPNDRFFAVRPEGSVSTLKIQRTERGDSAVYLCASSTTGLAGETQYFGPGTRLLVL.

This clonotype was observed many times. The V and J genes are TRBV12-3 or TRBV12-4 and TRBJ2-1, with 9 bases fitting TRBD2. The CDR3 has 15 amino acids. With 2 bases clipped from V and 6 bases from J, the junction kept 5 bases outside the gene matches. The CDR3 here is CASSLRLAGLNEQFF. CDR3 nucleotide sequence: TGTGCCAGCAGTTTAAGGCTAGCGGGACTCAATGAGCAGTTCTTC.

The gene calls are TRBV11-2 and TRBJ2-7; 7 bases fit TRBD2. The CDR3 extends over 15 amino acids. Germline-derived CDR1 and CDR2 are SGHAT and FQNNGV. The V and J ends lost 5 bases and 0 bases, in that order; junction bases with no gene match: 7. The CDR3 nucleotides are TGTGCCAGCAGCCCCTGGGCTAGCGGCTCCTACGAGCAGTACTTC. This translates into CASSPWASGSYEQYF. The whole variable domain, remainder taken from reference TRBV11-2 and TRBJ2-7, is EAGVAQSPRYKIIEKRQSVAFWCNPISGHATLYWYQQILGQGPKLLIQFQNNGVVDDSQLPKDRFSAERLKGVDSTLKIQPAKLEDSAVYLCASSPWASGSYEQYFGPGTRLTVT.

This clonotype has a handful of counts. The rearrangement joins TRBV7-3 to TRBJ2-6, with 7 positions matching TRBD1. Germline lookup yields CDR1 SGHTA and CDR2 FQGTGA. After removal of 5 bases from V and 2 bases from J, the junction contained 3 bases not matched to a gene. This CDR3 has 15 residues. The CDR3 region has the DNA TGTGCCAGCAGCATGCAGGGGGCTGGGGCCAACGTCCTGACTTTC. Translating it yields CASSMQGAGANVLTF.

The chain carries TRBV20-1 and TRBJ2-5, with 9 bases fitting TRBD2. J was trimmed by 7 bases and V by 1 base; bases with no gene match: 1. Germline loops: CDR1 DFQATT, CDR2 SNEGSKA (reference sequence). The CDR3 covers 12 residues. The CDR3 nucleotides are TGCAGTGCTAGAGTTAGCGGGGGGACCCAGTACTTC. Its translation is CSARVSGGTQYF.

This chain connects TRBV11-2 to TRBJ2-1, with D unclear. This CDR3 comprises 13 residues. Trimming shortened V by 5 bases and J by 10 bases, and 15 bases separated the two germline ends. The germline CDR1 and CDR2 sequences are SGHAT and FQNNGV. The CDR3 is CASSPNRDREQFF. The CDR3 region has the DNA TGTGCCAGCAGCCCTAATAGGGATCGGGAGCAGTTCTTC.

V is TRBV19 and J is TRBJ2-7, with TRBD2 matching over 10 bases. Germline trimming cut 6 bases from V and 0 bases from J; bases unmatched to any gene: 8. Germline lookup yields CDR1 LNHDA and CDR2 SQIVND (reference sequence). The CDR3 contains 16 residues. The DNA for the CDR3 is TGTGCCAGTAGCGAGGGAAGCGGGAGGGTCTCCTACGAGCAGTACTTC. Translating gives CASSEGSGRVSYEQYF. The whole variable domain, filled in from reference TRBV19 and TRBJ2-7, reads DGGITQSPKYLFRKEGQNVTLSCEQNLNHDAMYWYRQDPGQGLRLIYYSQIVNDFQKGDIAEGYSVSREKKESFPLTVTSAQKNPTAFYLCASSEGSGRVSYEQYFGPGTRLTVT.

The sample holds many counts of this clonotype. This chain joins TRBV6-2 or TRBV6-3 and TRBJ2-7, with unresolved D. CDR3 size: 12 residues. Germline V gene data show CDR1 as MNHEY and CDR2 as SVGEGT. V was pared by 6 bases and J by 3 bases, with 9 bases between. The CDR3 DNA reads TGTGCCAGCAGCGGCAGGAGCTACGAGCAGTACTTC. Its translation is CASSGRSYEQYF.

There are a few counts of this clonotype. The rearrangement uses TRBV6-1 and TRBJ2-7; TRBD1 or TRBD2 may be the D gene (6 bases each). Germline CDR1 MNHNS, CDR2 SASEGT. The CDR3 contains 15 residues. Trimming took off 7 bases at V and 5 bases at J, with 21 bases between the two ends. The CDR3 sequence is CASTSRGVESHEQYF. CDR3 in DNA: TGTGCCAGCACCTCAAGGGGGGTTGAATCCCACGAGCAGTACTTC.

This clonotype has only a few counts. The gene calls are TRBV9 and TRBJ2-4; D is possibly TRBD1 or TRBD2 (5 bases each). Trimming cost V 3 bases and J 11 bases, with 18 bases left between them. Germline CDR1 SGDLS, CDR2 YYNGEE. The CDR3 spans 14 residues. CDR3 loop: CASSAFRDGRFQYF. CDR3 coding DNA: TGTGCCAGCAGCGCCTTCCGGGACGGACGGTTTCAGTACTTC.

This clonotype was counted only a few times. The V and J genes are TRBV4-1 and TRBJ2-1, with no clear D. From germline, CDR1 is MGHRA and CDR2 YSYEKL. The CDR3 runs 15 residues. Trimming removed 1 base at V and 0 bases at J, with 7 bases between. The DNA of the CDR3 is TGCGCCAGCAGCCAAGGGCTGAACTCCTACAATGAGCAGTTCTTC. It yields the protein CASSQGLNSYNEQFF.

The chain couples TRBV2 to TRBJ2-7; 11 bases align to TRBD2. Germline CDR1 SNHLY, CDR2 FYNNEI. The CDR3 covers 15 residues. Trimming removed 6 bases from V and 3 bases from J; junction bases left unmatched: 7. CDR3 in DNA: TGTGCCAGCAGGGTAGCGGGAGGGCGTCTCTACGAGCAGTACTTC. Its translation: CASRVAGGRLYEQYF.

This clonotype was observed a handful of times. J is TRBJ2-7 and V is TRBV12-3 or TRBV12-4, with D perhaps TRBD2 (6 bases). Trimming removed 2 bases at V and 3 bases at J, with 11 bases between. The CDR3 sequence is 14 residues long. The CDR3 DNA follows: TGTGCCAGCAGTTTACGGGGGTCAGGCTACGAGCAGTACTTC. Amino acids: CASSLRGSGYEQYF.

This clonotype has just a few counts. The chain uses TRBV12-5 and TRBJ2-7; the D is unclear. Germline loops: CDR1 LGHNT, CDR2 FRNRAP. V lost 0 bases and J lost 6, with 15 bases in between. The CDR3 extends over 15 amino acids. DNA of the CDR3: TGTGCTAGTGGTTTGGTACGTGAAGGAATCGGCGAGCAGTACTTC. Translating gives CASGLVREGIGEQYF.

In this sample, this clonotype turned up a few times. The rearrangement uses TRBV30 and TRBJ2-7; D uncertain. Germline values: CDR1 GTSNPN, CDR2 SVGIG (reference sequence). This CDR3 spans 16 amino acids. Trimming left V 1 base short and J 1 base short, with 17 bases between. Written as DNA, the CDR3 is TGTGCCTGGAGTGACGTCCCTACGTCAAAGTCCTACGAGCAGTACTTC. Translation gives CAWSDVPTSKSYEQYF.

The sample holds a few counts of this clonotype. The rearrangement joins TRBV7-8 to TRBJ2-5, with D perhaps matching TRBD2 (5 bases). The CDR3 has 16 residues. The ends were cut back, 4 bases at V and 5 bases at J, with 20 bases in the middle. In germline, CDR1 is SGHVS, CDR2 FQNEAQ. The CDR3 reads CASSYTLDVGGETQYF. CDR3 coding DNA: TGTGCCAGCAGCTACACTCTAGACGTAGGCGGGGAGACCCAGTACTTC.

This clonotype came up a few times. The chain uses TRBV27 and TRBJ2-1; the match to TRBD1 covers 7 bases. Germline-derived CDR1 and CDR2 are MNHEY and SMNVEV (reference sequence). The CDR3 contains 15 residues. The ends lost 5 bases at V and 8 bases at J; junction bases unmatched: 12. The CDR3 loop reads CASSPTRRQGHEQFF. The CDR3 region has the DNA TGTGCCAGCAGTCCTACCCGGAGACAGGGCCATGAGCAGTTCTTC.

The chain joins TRBV18 to TRBJ1-2; TRBD1 matches at 10 bases. The V gene end was trimmed by 3 bases and the J gene end by 8 bases; junction bases not matched to a gene: 9. Germline V gene sequence: CDR1 KGHSH, CDR2 LQKENI. The CDR3 sequence is 15 residues long. The CDR3 nucleotides read TGTGCCAGCTCACCCCAGAGGGACAGGGGCCAAGGCTACACCTTC. This gives the protein CASSPQRDRGQGYTF.